This T cell receptor (beta chain) was observed in a study of blood T cell repertoires in COVID-19. As for the study in general: The samples span acute and convalescent COVID-19 from the United States, Italy and Spain. In each case, the material was cDNA or gDNA derived from T cells, B-cell-depleted T cells, or PBMCs.

This clone was found once. The V gene lost 0 bases and the J gene lost 4 bases, with 9 bases spanning the gap. This CDR3 comprises 13 residues. Looked up from germline, CDR1 is SQVTM and CDR2 is ANQGSEA. The Seattle patients joined while their infection was active and were tracked longitudinally afterward. Original analysis: Quantification of nucleated cells was approximated via reference gene primer amplification. Profiling relied on immunoSEQ multiplex PCR, and the TCRdb table lists in-frame clones only, not all of them. D and trimming come from the DNA, and the V and J calls and clone size come from that table. In the table there are about 270,000 clones, more than 90% of which are singletons.

This clonotype was sampled from a person under 30 with COVID-19, enrolled during active disease. The material sequenced was peripheral blood. The chain has TRBV29-1 and TRBJ1-2, with D unresolved. This CDR3 is CSVEDTVGYGYTF. CDR3 DNA: TGCAGCGTTGAAGACACAGTCGGCTATGGCTACACCTTC.